This T cell receptor (beta chain) was observed in a study of blood T cell repertoires in COVID-19. Per the germline V gene, CDR1 is SGHNT and CDR2 is YYREEE (reference sequence). The CDR3 sequence is 15 residues long. J was trimmed by 3 bases and V by 4 bases; bases with no gene match: 7. Produced via immunoSEQ multiplex PCR; TCRdb's table is partial and in-frame only. The top ten hold around 50% of the sample, which has 20,000 to 25,000 clones, around 83% seen once. The chain is built from TRBV5-4 and TRBJ2-7; 10 bases match TRBD2. The sample taken for sequencing was peripheral blood. The clonotype was recovered from an older man with acute or convalescent COVID-19. The CDR3 DNA follows: TGTGCCAGCAGCATGGGAGCGGGGGGGATCTACGAGCAGTACTTC. This gives the protein CASSMGAGGIYEQYF.